This T cell receptor (beta chain) was sequenced for a study of tumor-infiltrating lymphocytes in primary liver carcinoma. From roughly 20-30 mg of unsorted bulk tissue, DNA and RNA were co-extracted together. cDNA specific to TCR beta was made from 500 to 650 ng of total RNA, with a constant-region primer employed for priming. Three nested multiplex PCR rounds, a slightly modified ARM-PCR, produced the libraries for TCR beta. TCRdb re-called the multiplex PCR reads through MiXCR, storing one row per CDR3 protein. Counted here are approximately 100,000 distinct CDR3 sequences, around 71% occurring once; the ten biggest clones make up around 12%. As for this clonotype: No conserved phenylalanine or tryptophan is present at the end of the CDR3, so a read error is the likely explanation.

The clonotype comes from an older woman with primary liver carcinoma and hepatitis B virus infection. The sequenced material came from liver tumor tissue from sampling region 2. Subset in this sample: tumor region T2, inferior pole.

CDR3 loop: CSIEPAGSGDEQFL. In DNA, the CDR3 is TGCAGCATTGAACCGGCAGGATCCGGCGATGAGCAGTTCTTA. The chain employs TRBV29-1 and TRBJ2-1; no definite D call. The CDR3 runs 14 residues. Germline values: CDR1 SQVTM, CDR2 ANQGSEA.